This T cell receptor beta chain was captured by sequencing in a study of T-cell reconstitution after alpha-beta-depleted transplantation in children. Construction of the TCRbeta library involved unique molecular identifiers. TCRdb reprocessed the PCR reads via MiXCR and lists one record per CDR3 protein. The repertoire holds around 700,000 distinct CDR3 sequences, with about an eighth as singletons. Per germline, CDR1 LNHNV and CDR2 YYDKDF (reference sequence). The V end was cut by 2 bases, the J end by 5 bases, with 12 bases between. The CDR3 length is 14 residues. This clonotype turned up a few times. Its matching antigen is unknown. Findings and limits, study-wide: Several hundred rapidly expanded clones from non-depleted graft cells reportedly supplied alpha-beta T cells about two months post-transplant. One year post-transplant, T-cell counts and diversity were largely derived from T cells produced anew.

The source is a girl aged 2 to 9 with congenital amegakaryocytic thrombocytopenia, due to receive a stem cell transplant. V gene TRBV15 combines with J gene TRBJ2-5; D may be TRBD2 (5 bases). This material consisted of PBMCs, taken before TCRalphabeta/CD19-depleted stem cell transplant. CDR3 sequence: CATSRKLVLETQYF. In nucleotides, the CDR3 is TGTGCCACCAGCAGAAAACTAGTTTTGGAGACCCAGTACTTC.